This TCR beta chain was profiled in a study of long-term antiretroviral therapy in people with HIV. They ran version v3.0 of the immunoSEQ assay at survey level. Profiled with immunoSEQ multiplex PCR; TCRdb holds only in-frame clones, not every one. This sample has around 27,000 clones; roughly 80% occur once, and the top ten carry 4.5% to 6%. The input for sequencing was unsorted PBMCs, taken 1.1 years before starting antiretroviral therapy. This receptor was identified in a woman in her 30s with HIV.

CDR3: CASSLGSRTGNSPLHF. In DNA, the CDR3 is TGCGCCAGCAGCTTGGGGAGTCGGACCGGCAATTCACCCCTCCACTTT. V gene TRBV5-1 combines with J gene TRBJ1-6; D not certain. Germline CDR1 and CDR2: SGHRS and YFSETQ. The CDR3 consists of 16 residues. Trimming shortened V by 0 bases and J by 7 bases, and 14 bases separated the two germline ends.